These T cell receptor beta chains were read from a single sample in a study of blood T cell repertoires in COVID-19. Assay: immunoSEQ multiplex PCR; the TCRdb copy retains only in-frame clones and omits some. The data hold 210,000 or so clones, with 89% observed a single time. The sample taken for sequencing was peripheral blood. Every receptor here comes from a woman aged 40-49 years with acute or convalescent COVID-19. Each CDR3 is given with its conserved first and last residue. A D gene is named only where the DNA matches it firmly. A clone size is listed for some rows: how often the clone was seen (once, few, many), or a class if it is expanded.

abundance	v_gene	len	j_gene	d_gene	CDR3nt	CDR3aa
.	TRBV6-5	15	TRBJ2-1	.	TGTGCCAGCGGAACCGACTGGAGATCCTACAATGAGCAGTTCTTC	CASGTDWRSYNEQFF
.	TRBV6-4	15	TRBJ1-2	.	TGTGCCAGCAGTGACTCGTCCCCGGCGGCCTATGGCTACACCTTC	CASSDSSPAAYGYTF
.	TRBV21-1	17	TRBJ2-1	.	TGTGCCAGCAGCCCCTCATACAGCGGGGGGGCGGGGAATGAGCAGTTCTTC	CASSPSYSGGAGNEQFF
.	TRBV9	17	TRBJ2-5	TRBD2	TGTGCCAGCAGCGTAGAAAGAGTAGCGGGGGGCCTAGAGACCCAGTACTTC	CASSVERVAGGLETQYF
.	TRBV5-1	18	TRBJ1-4	.	TGCGCCAGCAGCTTCCGGGGGGCCCCGACTTCCACTAATGAAAAACTGTTTTTT	CASSFRGAPTSTNEKLFF
.	TRBV5-1	15	TRBJ1-1	.	TGCGCCAGCAGCTCCCAAGGACAGCTGAACACTGAAGCTTTCTTT	CASSSQGQLNTEAFF
.	TRBV2	15	TRBJ1-2	.	TGTGCCAGCAGTGAAGCTCCAGGGGCCTACTATGGCTACACCTTC	CASSEAPGAYYGYTF
.	TRBV12-5	13	TRBJ2-3	.	TGTGCTAGTGGTTTGTCCAATACAGATACGCAGTATTTT	CASGLSNTDTQYF
.	TRBV11-3	13	TRBJ2-2	.	TGTGCCAGCAGCTTGGGGGGGCCCGGGGAGCTGTTTTTT	CASSLGGPGELFF
.	TRBV10-3	16	TRBJ1-1	TRBD1	TGTGCCATCAGCGGAGGGGGGACAGGGAAAGGAACTGAAGCTTTCTTT	CAISGGGTGKGTEAFF
.	TRBV4-1	15	TRBJ1-5	.	TGCGCCAGCAGCCGGGACCGGGGGGAACGACAGCCCCAGCATTTT	CASSRDRGERQPQHF
.	TRBV6-1	14	TRBJ1-4	.	TGTGCCAGCAGTGAAGGGGGGGGGTATGAAAAACTGTTTTTT	CASSEGGGYEKLFF
few	TRBV30	17	TRBJ1-4	.	TGTGCCTGGAATGAACCAACCGGGAGACCTATAATGGAGGAACTGTTTTTT	CAWNEPTGRPIMEELFF
once	TRBV6-5	14	TRBJ2-4	.	TGTGCCAGCAGTTACTCTCCAGGGAAAAACATTCAGTACTTC	CASSYSPGKNIQYF
.	TRBV30	13	TRBJ1-1	.	TGTGCCTGGAGATTAGGTCATTCGGGTGAAGCTTTCTTT	CAWRLGHSGEAFF
.	TRBV6-5	15	TRBJ1-5	.	TGTGCCAGCAGTCTAGGGGGTCTCACCCATCAGCCCCAGCATTTT	CASSLGGLTHQPQHF
.	TRBV2	12	TRBJ2-5	TRBD1	TGTGCCAGCAAAGGACAGGGCCAGACCCAGTACTTC	CASKGQGQTQYF
.	TRBV2	14	TRBJ1-5	.	TGTGCCAGCAGTCTAGGCAGCGGGAATCAGCCCCAGCATTTT	CASSLGSGNQPQHF
.	TRBV2	12	TRBJ2-3	.	TGTGCCAGCAGTAGCGTCACAGATACGCAGTATTTT	CASSSVTDTQYF
.	TRBV5-1	12	TRBJ1-2	.	TGCGCCAGCAGCTTCGACACTAGCGGCTACACCTTC	CASSFDTSGYTF
.	TRBV7-8	16	TRBJ1-3	TRBD1	TGTGCCAGCAGCATCACCGCCGACAGGGGGCGAGACACCATATATTTT	CASSITADRGRDTIYF
.	TRBV18	17	TRBJ2-5	TRBD1	TGTGCCAGCTCACGCAGTATGGGACAGGGGTACCAAGAGACCCAGTACTTC	CASSRSMGQGYQETQYF
.	TRBV30	16	TRBJ2-4	.	TGTGCCTGGAGTGTACTAGGGGGTTTAGGTAAAAACATTCAGTACTTC	CAWSVLGGLGKNIQYF
.	TRBV10-2	16	TRBJ1-1	TRBD1	TGCGCCAGCAGTGGTCCGGGACAGGGGGCGGATACTGAAGCTTTCTTT	CASSGPGQGADTEAFF
.	TRBV9	16	TRBJ2-3	TRBD2	TGTGCCAGCAGCGTAGAAGTGGGTGGGGAGGGAGATACGCAGTATTTT	CASSVEVGGEGDTQYF
.	TRBV2	14	TRBJ2-2	.	TGTGCCAGCAGGCCGGGACAATCAACCGGGGAGCTGTTTTTT	CASRPGQSTGELFF
.	TRBV25-1	14	TRBJ1-2	TRBD1	TGTGCCAGCAGCCCCAACAGGGGACCCTATGGCTACACCTTC	CASSPNRGPYGYTF
.	TRBV14	15	TRBJ2-2	.	TGTGCCAGCAGCCGAGCGGCAGCCAACACCGGGGAGCTGTTTTTT	CASSRAAANTGELFF
.	TRBV20-1	15	TRBJ1-2	.	TGCAGTGCTAGTAGCGCAGGGGTAGGGAACTATGGCTACACCTTC	CSASSAGVGNYGYTF
.	TRBV5-1	16	TRBJ2-2	.	TGCGCCAGCAGCATGGGAAGACTGGACTACACCGGGGAGCTGTTTTTT	CASSMGRLDYTGELFF
.	TRBV6-5	14	TRBJ2-1	.	TGTGCCAGCAGTTACGGAGGATCCCACAATGAGCAGTTCTTC	CASSYGGSHNEQFF
.	TRBV9	14	TRBJ1-6	.	TGTGCCAGCAGCTCGAGAGACAGCTATTCACCCCTCCACTTT	CASSSRDSYSPLHF
.	TRBV18	17	TRBJ2-1	.	TGTGCCAGCTCACCGATGCCGCGCGGGACAGTCTACAATGAGCAGTTCTTC	CASSPMPRGTVYNEQFF
.	TRBV15	16	TRBJ1-5	.	TGTGCCACGCAGGGAGGTTCTACCCGATACAATCAGCCCCAGCATTTT	CATQGGSTRYNQPQHF
.	TRBV19	17	TRBJ1-6	.	TGTGCCAGTAGTATGATTCAGGGAAGAACCTTTAATTCACCCCTCCACTTT	CASSMIQGRTFNSPLHF
.	TRBV18	15	TRBJ2-5	.	TGTGCCAGCTCACCTAGGACAAATTCTGGGGAGACCCAGTACTTC	CASSPRTNSGETQYF
.	TRBV2	14	TRBJ1-1	TRBD1	TGTGCCAGCAGTGCGGGCAGGGGGCTGATTGAAGCTTTCTTT	CASSAGRGLIEAFF
.	TRBV5-4	13	TRBJ2-5	TRBD1	TGTGCCAGCAGCTTCGACAGGGGAGAGACCCAGTACTTC	CASSFDRGETQYF
.	TRBV5-1	14	TRBJ1-1	.	TGCGCCAGCAGCTGGACCGGGACACCGGACGAAGCTTTCTTT	CASSWTGTPDEAFF
.	TRBV5-4	13	TRBJ1-1	.	TGTGCCAGCAGCCCCAAGGACAGTTCAGAAGCTTTCTTT	CASSPKDSSEAFF
.	TRBV3-1/TRBV3-2	14	TRBJ1-1	.	TGTGCCAGCAGACCGGGGGGGAGGGGCACTGAAGCTTTCTTT	CASRPGGRGTEAFF